One and the same sample provided the 27 T cell receptor beta chains below, sequenced in a study of T-cell reconstitution after alpha-beta-depleted transplantation in children. For TCRbeta, the library was prepared with unique molecular identifiers. Each CDR3 protein is one row after TCRdb ran MiXCR on the PCR reads. In the table there are 540,000 or so distinct CDR3 sequences, approximately 22% of which are singletons. This sample comprised PBMCs, mostly from graft donor cells, obtained 360 days after TCRalphabeta/CD19-depleted stem cell transplant. These receptors originate from a boy younger than two who had a stem cell transplant for acute myeloid leukemia, so the T cells may come from the graft donor.

This clonotype was seen a few times. The V call is TRBV28, the J call TRBJ2-7, with 7 bases aligning to TRBD1. This CDR3 is 16 amino acids long. V trimming: 5 bases; J trimming: 1 base; junction bases outside the gene matches: 11. The germline gives CDR1 MDHEN, CDR2 SYDVKM. The CDR3: CASSPLDRVGSYEQYV. CDR3 coding DNA: TGTGCCAGCAGTCCCCTCGACAGGGTCGGATCCTACGAGCAGTACGTC.

The V gene is TRBV24-1, the J gene TRBJ2-2; 7 bases fit TRBD1. This CDR3 contains 17 residues. The V segment lost 4 bases and the J segment 5 bases; nucleotides outside the gene matches: 12. Germline assignment: CDR1 KGHDR and CDR2 SFDVKD. This CDR3 is CATSDPTSDRKTGELFF. In DNA form, the CDR3 reads TGTGCCACCAGTGACCCCACGTCGGACAGGAAAACCGGGGAGCTGTTTTTT.

This clonotype was seen more than once but under ten times. The rearrangement joins TRBV7-9 to TRBJ2-7, with D unclear. The CDR3 runs 12 residues. V dropped 5 bases and J dropped 3 bases, with 8 bases sitting between them. Germline V gene lookup returns CDR1 SEHNR and CDR2 FQNEAQ (reference sequence). DNA for the CDR3: TGTGCCAGCAGCCCACTGAACTACGAGCAGTACTTC. This encodes CASSPLNYEQYF.

The chain joins TRBV12-3 or TRBV12-4 to TRBJ2-7; 9 bases match TRBD2. This CDR3 contains 17 residues. Losses at the gene ends were 5 bases for V and 4 bases for J; bases not matched to a gene: 15. CDR3 loop: CASSPAVGSGGLYEQYF. CDR3 sequence (DNA): TGTGCCAGCAGTCCGGCTGTGGGTAGCGGGGGTCTATACGAGCAGTACTTC.

In this sample, this clonotype turned up many times. The chain is built from TRBV20-1 and TRBJ2-5; TRBD2 matches 11 bases. This CDR3 region has 14 residues. Germline V gene data show CDR1 as DFQATT and CDR2 as SNEGSKA (reference sequence). J was trimmed by 5 bases and V by 3 bases; bases with no gene match: 5. The CDR3 spells CSARLAGGRETQYF. CDR3 sequence (DNA): TGCAGTGCTAGGCTAGCGGGGGGCCGGGAGACCCAGTACTTC.

The rearrangement links TRBV6-2 or TRBV6-3 to TRBJ2-6; 8 bases agree with TRBD1. CDR3 length: 19 amino acids. J lost 0 bases, V lost 4 bases, and 11 bases had no gene match. Germline values: CDR1 MNHEY, CDR2 SVGEGT. DNA of the CDR3: TGTGCCAGCAGTTTTCGACAGGGGAGGAGTGACTCTGGGGCCAACGTCCTGACTTTC. Protein product: CASSFRQGRSDSGANVLTF.

This clonotype was seen ten or more times. The chain carries TRBV5-1 and TRBJ2-4, with D unclear. Trimming shortened V by 0 bases and J by 2 bases, and 6 bases separated the two germline ends. This CDR3 has 14 amino acids. CDR1 SGHRS and CDR2 YFSETQ come from the germline V gene. The CDR3 spells CASSLDSTKNIQYF. The DNA for the CDR3 is TGCGCCAGCAGCTTGGACTCAACCAAAAACATTCAGTACTTC.

This clonotype has only a few counts. The V gene is TRBV6-1, the J gene TRBJ1-2, with TRBD1 as a possible D gene (5 bases). Trimming pared 6 bases from V and 5 bases from J, leaving 16 bases between. This CDR3 contains 14 residues. The germline V gene has CDR1 MNHNS and CDR2 SASEGT. The DNA of the CDR3 is TGTGCCAGCAGCCGGGACGGCTTGGCTTATGGCTACACCTTC. Residues: CASSRDGLAYGYTF.

This clonotype was observed at least ten times. The chain carries TRBV20-1 and TRBJ2-7, with D perhaps TRBD2 (6 bases). Germline CDR1 and CDR2: DFQATT and SNEGSKA (reference sequence). This CDR3 comprises 15 residues. Trimming cost V 6 bases and J 0 bases, with 18 bases left between them. This chain's CDR3 is CSAPTIRGSSYEQYF. In DNA, the CDR3 is TGCAGTGCCCCAACCATCCGGGGGAGCTCCTACGAGCAGTACTTC.

This chain connects TRBV29-1 to TRBJ1-2; 8 bases map to TRBD1. The CDR3 loop spans 16 amino acids. Germline CDR1 reads SQVTM; CDR2 reads ANQGSEA. Losses at the gene ends were 0 bases for V and 4 bases for J; bases not matched to a gene: 10. CDR3 region: CSVEEASGGFGYGYTF. The CDR3 DNA sequence: TGCAGCGTTGAAGAAGCCTCAGGGGGCTTTGGCTATGGCTACACCTTC. Using reference TRBV29-1 and TRBJ1-2 for the parts outside the CDR3, the full variable domain is SAVISQKPSRDICQRGTSLTIQCQVDSQVTMMFWYRQQPGQSLTLIATANQGSEATYESGFVIDKFPISRPNLTFSTLTVSNMSPEDSSIYLCSVEEASGGFGYGYTFGSGTRLTVV.

V and J are TRBV7-2 and TRBJ2-3; D remains ambiguous. The CDR3 contains 14 residues. From germline, CDR1 is SGHTA and CDR2 FQGNSA. V shed 0 bases and J shed 6 bases, with 10 bases lying between them. CDR3 in amino acids: CASSLAGRVDTQYF. The CDR3 DNA reads as TGTGCCAGCAGCTTAGCGGGAAGGGTTGATACGCAGTATTTT.

The rearrangement joins TRBV28 to TRBJ1-3; tentatively, D is TRBD1 (6 bases). Per germline, CDR1 MDHEN and CDR2 SYDVKM. The CDR3 has 14 residues. The germline V and J ends were trimmed by 6 bases and 4 bases, with 13 bases remaining between them. The CDR3 DNA follows: TGTGCCAGCAGGGCAGGGGTGATCGGAAACACCATATATTTT. It translates to CASRAGVIGNTIYF.

This chain joins TRBV13 and TRBJ2-5, with 7 nucleotides matching TRBD2. This CDR3 region has 16 residues. The V gene end was trimmed by 5 bases and the J gene end by 0 bases; junction bases not matched to a gene: 9. Germline lookup yields CDR1 PRHDT and CDR2 FYEKMQ (reference sequence). The CDR3, as DNA: TGTGCCAGCAGCATTGCTCAGCTAGCGGACCAAGAGACCCAGTACTTC. Its translation is CASSIAQLADQETQYF.

The table lists this clonotype with a count of one. The chain carries TRBV12-3 or TRBV12-4 and TRBJ2-7, with D unclear. The V end lost 7 bases, the J end lost 7 bases, and 14 bases lay between the germline ends. This CDR3 has 12 residues. The CDR3 DNA reads as TGTGCCAGCACCCTCGGCGGTGCGGAGCAGTACTTC. It is translated as CASTLGGAEQYF.

Ten or more counts support this clonotype. The gene calls are TRBV5-5 and TRBJ1-3; D ambiguous. The CDR3 is 14 amino acids. V was shortened by 0 bases and J by 5 bases, with 9 bases between the two germline ends. Germline-derived CDR1 and CDR2 are SGHKS and YYEKEE (reference sequence). The CDR3 reads CASSLGPGRNTIYF. The CDR3 region has the DNA TGTGCCAGCAGCTTGGGGCCAGGTAGAAACACCATATATTTT.

This clonotype appeared many times. The chain couples TRBV6-6 to TRBJ2-1; D unclear. The CDR3 sequence is 13 residues long. The V end lost 0 bases, the J end lost 4 bases, and 4 bases lay between the germline ends. Germline V lookup: CDR1 MNHNY, CDR2 SVGAGI (reference sequence). For the CDR3, the DNA is TGTGCCAGCAGTTACTCCCTTTACAATGAGCAGTTCTTC. It is translated as CASSYSLYNEQFF.

The genes are TRBV12-3 or TRBV12-4 and TRBJ2-1; no definite D call. This CDR3 region has 13 residues. V lost 4 bases to trimming and J lost 6 bases, with 10 bases between them. The CDR3 nucleotides read TGTGCCAGCAGTTACTTAGAACTCAATGAGCAGTTCTTC. This encodes CASSYLELNEQFF.

This clonotype was counted a few times. CDR3 sequence: CASSLQGQTEAFF. Written as DNA, the CDR3 is TGCGCCAGCAGCTTGCAAGGGCAGACTGAAGCTTTCTTT. The genes are TRBV5-1 and TRBJ1-1; D remains unclear. Germline CDR1 is SGHRS and CDR2 is YFSETQ. V lost 1 base to trimming and J lost 5 bases, with 9 bases between them. This CDR3 has 13 amino acids.

The chain carries TRBV7-8 and TRBJ2-4; D gene unclear. CDR1 SGHVS and CDR2 FQNEAQ come from the germline V gene. V was cut by 5 bases and J by 0 bases, with 14 bases left in between. This CDR3 comprises 16 residues. CDR3 sequence: CASSQRRVLAKNIQYF. The CDR3 DNA reads as TGTGCCAGCAGCCAGCGTCGGGTACTAGCCAAAAACATTCAGTACTTC.

This clonotype was counted between two and nine times. The chain carries TRBV27 and TRBJ1-6; no clear D gene. Germline V gives CDR1 MNHEY, CDR2 SMNVEV (reference sequence). The V gene lost 4 bases and the J gene lost 7 bases, with 11 bases spanning the gap. CDR3 length: 14 residues. The CDR3 sequence is CASSSPLRNSPLHF. The CDR3 coding sequence is TGTGCCAGCAGTTCACCTCTCAGAAATTCACCCCTCCACTTT.

The rearrangement links TRBV6-2 or TRBV6-3 to TRBJ2-5; TRBD1 matches at 8 bases. This CDR3 region has 12 residues. From germline, CDR1 is MNHEY and CDR2 SVGEGT. With 8 bases clipped from V and 6 bases from J, the junction kept 5 bases outside the gene matches. CDR3 sequence: CASQGAAKTQYF. The CDR3 DNA sequence: TGTGCCAGCCAGGGGGCGGCGAAGACCCAGTACTTC.

This clonotype appeared many times. The rearrangement links TRBV20-1 to TRBJ2-7, with 8 bases aligning to TRBD1. CDR1 DFQATT and CDR2 SNEGSKA come from the germline V gene (reference sequence). Trimming cost V 6 bases and J 3 bases; bases outside gene matches: 16. This CDR3 has 16 amino acids. Here the CDR3 reads CSAPSTGDSGHYEQYF. The CDR3 DNA sequence: TGCAGTGCACCCTCGACAGGGGATAGCGGCCACTACGAGCAGTACTTC.

In its sample, this clonotype was seen many times. The rearrangement links TRBV12-3 or TRBV12-4 to TRBJ2-5; D is perhaps TRBD2 (6 bases). The CDR3 has 16 residues. The ends were cut back, 2 bases at V and 2 bases at J, with 15 bases in the middle. CDR3 DNA: TGTGCCAGCAGTTTAATGCGGGGCAATACTCAAGAGACCCAGTACTTC. Protein: CASSLMRGNTQETQYF.

The table lists this clonotype with many counts. V and J are TRBV20-1 and TRBJ1-2; D is undetermined. The germline V gene has CDR1 DFQATT and CDR2 SNEGSKA (reference sequence). Trimming stripped 4 bases from V and 2 bases from J, with 14 bases between. The length of the CDR3 is 14 residues. CDR3 nucleotides: TGCAGTGCTACCACCCCGCGGCTGAACTATGGCTACACCTTC. It is translated as CSATTPRLNYGYTF.

The rearrangement joins TRBV2 to TRBJ2-3; TRBD1 matches at 9 bases. Trimming cost V 8 bases and J 4 bases; bases outside gene matches: 4. CDR3 length equals 13 residues. CDR1 SNHLY and CDR2 FYNNEI come from the germline V gene. The CDR3 bases are TGTGCCAGCCACGGGACAGGGTCAGATACGCAGTATTTT. Translating it yields CASHGTGSDTQYF. The whole variable domain, remainder taken from reference TRBV2 and TRBJ2-3, is EPEVTQTPSHQVTQMGQEVILRCVPISNHLYFYWYRQILGQKVEFLVSFYNNEISEKSEIFDDQFSVERPDGSNFTLKIRSTKLEDSAMYFCASHGTGSDTQYFGPGTRLTVL.

The genes are TRBV11-3 and TRBJ2-3; D is unclear. V was clipped by 7 bases and J by 5 bases, with 10 bases between them. Germline V CDR1 and CDR2: SGHNT, YENEEA. The CDR3 loop spans 12 amino acids. The CDR3 loop is CASTPDEDTQYF. The CDR3 nucleotides are TGTGCCAGCACCCCAGACGAAGATACGCAGTATTTT. The full variable domain, rest sourced from reference TRBV11-3 and TRBJ2-3, is EAGVVQSPRYKIIEKKQPVAFWCNPISGHNTLYWYLQNLGQGPELLIRYENEEAVDDSQLPKDRFSAERLKGVDSTLKIQPAELGDSAVYLCASTPDEDTQYFGPGTRLTVL.

This clonotype has only a few counts. The gene calls are TRBV2 and TRBJ2-1; D gene uncertain. This CDR3 is built from 16 residues. The V end lost 1 base, the J end lost 0 bases, and 10 bases lay between the germline ends. CDR1 and CDR2 (germline): SNHLY, FYNNEI. The CDR3 sequence: CASSEEGFSSYNEQFF. The CDR3 DNA reads as TGTGCCAGCAGTGAAGAGGGCTTCAGCTCCTACAATGAGCAGTTCTTC. Together with reference TRBV2 and TRBJ2-1, the CDR3 gives the full variable domain: EPEVTQTPSHQVTQMGQEVILRCVPISNHLYFYWYRQILGQKVEFLVSFYNNEISEKSEIFDDQFSVERPDGSNFTLKIRSTKLEDSAMYFCASSEEGFSSYNEQFFGPGTRLTVL.